These 10 T cell receptor beta chains share one sample of origin, sequenced in a study of T-cell memory formation after mild COVID-19 (dated by TCRdb to about 2021). The library came from 5' RACE. The sequencing machine was an Illumina NovaSeq 6000. Through fastp at Q25 and MiXCR, TCRdb rebuilt clones from the public reads, retaining in-frame beta chains. A single entry per CDR3 protein holds the most common genes and DNA from its merged rows. A total of around 200,000 distinct CDR3 sequences appear in this sample, about 10% of them only once. Under 3.5% of the sample is held by the ten biggest clonotypes. Sequenced input: PBMCs or a T cell subset sorted from them (not recorded which). The receptor source for this set is a man between 18 and 35 years old who had mild COVID-19 (a few samples of this study predate the infection). The sample titles of this study are shuffled in the database, so cell type and time point are left out; the donor was told from shared clones.

CDR3 coding DNA: TGCAGCGTGAGGACGGACTCATATAGCAATCAGCCCCAGCATTTT. It specifies CSVRTDSYSNQPQHF. V is TRBV29-1 and J is TRBJ1-5; no clear D gene. Germline V CDR1 and CDR2: SQVTM, ANQGSEA. The ends were cut back, 6 bases at V and 0 bases at J, with 15 bases in the middle. This CDR3 has 15 amino acids.

In this sample, this clonotype turned up a few times. This sequence joins TRBV20-1 and TRBJ2-7; D possibly corresponds to TRBD1 (6 bases). The CDR3 is 14 amino acids. Germline V gene sequence: CDR1 DFQATT, CDR2 SNEGSKA (reference sequence). V dropped 3 bases and J dropped 5 bases, with 17 bases sitting between them. CDR3 residues: CSASVPGATDEQYF. The CDR3 bases are TGCAGTGCTAGCGTGCCAGGGGCCACCGACGAGCAGTACTTC.

There are a few counts of this clonotype. The chain joins TRBV18 to TRBJ1-1; D gene unclear. The V end was cut by 0 bases, the J end by 4 bases, with 9 bases between. Germline CDR1 KGHSH, CDR2 LQKENI. This CDR3 spans 14 amino acids. The CDR3 region is CASSPPTRGTEAFF. CDR3 DNA sequence: TGTGCCAGCTCACCACCCACAAGAGGCACTGAAGCTTTCTTT.

The sample holds a few counts of this clonotype. This sequence joins TRBV5-6 and TRBJ1-1, with D maybe TRBD1 (5 bases). Germline assignment: CDR1 SGHDT and CDR2 YYEEEE. CDR3 size: 13 residues. V was pared by 4 bases and J by 10 bases, with 17 bases between. The CDR3 bases are TGTGCCAGCAGCGTGACAGATCGGGGTTCAGCTTTCTTT. Protein product: CASSVTDRGSAFF.

This clonotype was counted a few times. This sequence joins TRBV5-1 and TRBJ1-1, with 9 bases lining up with TRBD1. The CDR3 is 15 residues long. Trimming cost V 4 bases and J 6 bases; bases outside gene matches: 10. The germline gives CDR1 SGHRS, CDR2 YFSETQ. The CDR3 DNA reads as TGCGCCAGCAGCCCCTCTAGACAGGGGGTATCTGAAGCTTTCTTT. Translating it yields CASSPSRQGVSEAFF.

This clonotype was detected many times. This chain joins TRBV6-6 and TRBJ1-4; no reliable D call. The V gene's germline CDR1 is MNHNY and CDR2 SVGAGI (reference sequence). The CDR3 is 15 residues long. Trimming removed 8 bases from V and 0 bases from J, with 13 bases in between. The CDR3 is CASPPAEATNEKLFF. CDR3 in DNA: TGTGCCAGCCCACCGGCGGAAGCAACTAATGAAAAACTGTTTTTT.

The CDR3 DNA is TGTGCCAGCAGCCCAAGGGGTTCGACTGGGGCCAACGTCCTGACTTTC. It codes for CASSPRGSTGANVLTF. The rearrangement joins TRBV5-6 to TRBJ2-6, with D possibly matching TRBD1 (5 bases). The CDR3 is 16 amino acids. V was trimmed by 4 bases and J by 2 bases, leaving 13 bases between them. The germline V gene encodes CDR1 SGHDT and CDR2 YYEEEE.

The J gene is TRBJ2-7, the V gene TRBV18, with TRBD1 matching over 7 bases. The V and J ends lost 4 bases and 6 bases, in that order; junction bases with no gene match: 3. Per germline, CDR1 KGHSH and CDR2 LQKENI. CDR3 size: 12 residues. The CDR3 region is CASSLGDSEQYV. CDR3 bases: TGTGCCAGCTCACTCGGGGACAGCGAGCAGTACGTC.

The V and J genes are TRBV4-2 and TRBJ2-6; D perhaps matches TRBD2 (7 bases). Germline-derived CDR1 and CDR2 are LGHNA and YNFKEQ. V lost 5 bases and J 1 base, leaving 18 bases between the germline ends. This CDR3 comprises 18 residues. Written as DNA, the CDR3 is TGTGCCAGCAGCACTACGGCGGGGGCCAGATCTGGGGCCAACGTCCTGACTTTC. It specifies CASSTTAGARSGANVLTF.

This clonotype has a count of ten or more. The chain has TRBV7-7 and TRBJ2-7; D unresolved. Germline-derived CDR1 and CDR2 are SSHAT and FNYEAQ (reference sequence). This CDR3 contains 13 residues. V lost 3 bases and J lost 3, with 9 bases in between. The CDR3 nucleotides are TGTGCCAGCAGCTTGGGGTCGGGCTACGAGCAGTACTTC. This sequence encodes CASSLGSGYEQYF.